The 19 T cell receptor beta chains below all came from one sample that was sequenced in a study of monozygotic twins with inflammatory bowel disease. TCRdb reanalyzed the 5' RACE reads, giving one entry per CDR3 protein sequence and no DNA. The sample has nearly 450,000 distinct CDR3 sequences. Sequenced sample: blood. Receptors originate from a human donor with ulcerative colitis or Crohn's disease, or a healthy co-twin of an affected twin (not recorded which).

The chain carries TRBV29-1 and TRBJ2-3; TCRdb picks TRBD1, but there is no DNA to check that call. Germline CDR1 SQVTM, CDR2 ANQGSEA. This CDR3 is built from 15 residues. The CDR3 loop reads CSVESRGQGRDTQYF.

The chain links TRBV6-5 to TRBJ2-7; TCRdb picks TRBD1, but there is no DNA to check that call. The CDR3 totals 11 residues. The germline gives CDR1 MNHEY, CDR2 SVGAGI. CDR3 in amino acids: CASSGRGEQYF.

J is TRBJ2-5 and V is TRBV6-5; absent DNA, TCRdb's TRBD1 call cannot be checked. CDR1 and CDR2 from the germline V gene are MNHEY and SVGAGI. CDR3 length equals 11 residues. CDR3 region: CASSVGGTQYF.

The chain uses TRBV4-2 and TRBJ2-1; TCRdb returns TRBD2, unconfirmable since there is no DNA. CDR3 length: 14 residues. Germline V gene sequence: CDR1 LGHNA, CDR2 YNFKEQ. Here the CDR3 reads CASSPITSEGEQFF.

This chain links TRBV12-3 or TRBV12-4 with TRBJ2-3; lacking DNA, the TRBD2 call made by TCRdb goes unchecked. The CDR3 spans 16 residues. CDR3 region: CASSLAGLANYIAQYF.

The chain is built from TRBV10-3 and TRBJ1-5. Germline loops: CDR1 ENHRY, CDR2 SYGVKD. The CDR3 extends over 13 amino acids. CDR3 amino acids: CAISDRENQPQHF.

V gene TRBV10-3 combines with J gene TRBJ2-5; the TRBD1 assignment by TCRdb is unverifiable without DNA. The CDR3 runs to 14 residues. Germline V gives CDR1 ENHRY, CDR2 SYGVKD. The CDR3 protein is CAISDLGARETQYF.

This rearrangement joins TRBV24-1 to TRBJ2-1. In germline, CDR1 is KGHDR, CDR2 SFDVKD. The CDR3 runs to 11 residues. The CDR3 sequence: CATGGYNEQFF.

J is TRBJ2-3 and V is TRBV11-2. CDR1 is SGHAT, CDR2 FQNNGV, per germline. The CDR3 consists of 13 residues. CDR3 residues: CASSLEGRDTQYF.

V is TRBV19 and J is TRBJ2-7; TCRdb's D gene call, TRBD2, goes unchecked for lack of DNA. The V gene's germline CDR1 is LNHDA and CDR2 SQIVND (reference sequence). The CDR3 consists of 16 residues. CDR3 loop: CASSDIGLAGSYEQYF.

The J gene is TRBJ1-2, the V gene TRBV30; TCRdb's D call of TRBD1 is untestable without DNA. The CDR3 covers 14 residues. In germline, CDR1 is GTSNPN, CDR2 SVGIG (reference sequence). The CDR3 spells CAWSVRGRGYGYTF.

The chain uses TRBV6-6 and TRBJ1-1; TCRdb's D call, TRBD1, is unchecked because there is no DNA. CDR1 and CDR2 from the germline V gene are MNHNY and SVGAGI (reference sequence). The CDR3 has 13 amino acids. The CDR3 spells CASRGQRNTEAFF.

V and J are TRBV6-2 or TRBV6-3 and TRBJ2-1; TCRdb names TRBD2, which stays unverified in the absence of DNA. CDR1 and CDR2 from the germline V gene are MNHEY and SVGEGT. There are 14 residues in the CDR3. This chain's CDR3 is CASSLSGSMNEQFF.

The chain recombines TRBV7-2 with TRBJ2-2; the TRBD1 assignment by TCRdb is unverifiable without DNA. CDR1 is SGHTA and CDR2 is FQGNSA in the germline V gene. The CDR3 loop spans 15 amino acids. CDR3 region: CASTLIGTGAGELFF.

This chain joins TRBV4-2 and TRBJ2-2; TCRdb returns TRBD1, unconfirmable since there is no DNA. Germline CDR1 reads LGHNA; CDR2 reads YNFKEQ. The CDR3 is 15 residues long. Here the CDR3 reads CASSHPQGNTGELFF.

The CDR3 spells CASSLDGALNEKLFF. This chain uses TRBV12-3 or TRBV12-4 with TRBJ1-4. The CDR3 length is 15 residues.

V and J are TRBV29-1 and TRBJ1-5. Germline V CDR1 and CDR2: SQVTM, ANQGSEA. The CDR3 has 12 amino acids. CDR3 loop: CSVEDNNQPQHF. Drawing the rest from reference TRBV29-1 and TRBJ1-5, the complete variable domain is SAVISQKPSRDICQRGTSLTIQCQVDSQVTMMFWYRQQPGQSLTLIATANQGSEATYESGFVIDKFPISRPNLTFSTLTVSNMSPEDSSIYLCSVEDNNQPQHFGDGTRLSIL.

The chain carries TRBV4-3 and TRBJ1-6; TCRdb names TRBD1, which stays unverified in the absence of DNA. Germline CDR1 LGHNA, CDR2 YSLEER. This CDR3 is built from 18 residues. The CDR3 spells CASSQDGPGAPTNSPLHF.

The CDR3 loop reads CATSDSAQDTQYF. The rearrangement links TRBV24-1 to TRBJ2-3. Germline V gives CDR1 KGHDR, CDR2 SFDVKD. The CDR3 covers 13 residues.